What follows are 32 T cell receptor beta chains derived from one specimen sequenced in a study of technical replicates of blood from several donors. Data came from immunoSEQ multiplex PCR; TCRdb stores just in-frame clones and leaves some out. Of 70,000 to 85,000 clones in the sample, around 97% were seen once. The sequencing sample was made of T cells isolated from PBMCs. The receptors were gathered from a human donor in good health.

This chain joins TRBV9 and TRBJ2-5; 7 nucleotides agree with TRBD2. V was pared by 4 bases and J by 5 bases, with 8 bases of the junction left unmatched. The germline V gene encodes CDR1 SGDLS and CDR2 YYNGEE. This CDR3 spans 14 amino acids. This CDR3 reads CASSLGEGTETQYF. The DNA for the CDR3 is TGTGCCAGCAGCCTAGGGGAGGGAACGGAGACCCAGTACTTC.

This chain uses TRBV10-3 with TRBJ2-1; TRBD1 might be the D (6 bases). This CDR3 contains 15 residues. Germline V gene sequence: CDR1 ENHRY, CDR2 SYGVKD. V lost 0 bases to trimming and J lost 2 bases, with 8 bases between them. As DNA, the CDR3 is TGTGCCATCAGTGAGTCTGGGGGCACCTACAATGAGCAGTTCTTC. Protein: CAISESGGTYNEQFF.

The chain couples TRBV27 to TRBJ2-1, with TRBD2 identical over 11 bases. The V and J ends lost 7 bases and 10 bases, in that order; junction bases with no gene match: 3. This CDR3 contains 12 residues. Germline CDR1 reads MNHEY; CDR2 reads SMNVEV (reference sequence). In DNA, the CDR3 is TGTGCCAGCATAGCGGGAGGGTCGGAGCAGTTCTTC. Protein: CASIAGGSEQFF.

The chain is built from TRBV5-1 and TRBJ1-1, with TRBD1 matching 9 bases. With 4 bases clipped from V and 3 bases from J, the junction kept 16 bases outside the gene matches. Germline values: CDR1 SGHRS, CDR2 YFSETQ. This CDR3 contains 18 residues. The CDR3: CASSPPIRQGGLDTEAFF. In DNA, the CDR3 is TGCGCCAGCAGCCCGCCGATTCGACAGGGGGGATTGGACACTGAAGCTTTCTTT.

The gene calls are TRBV5-1 and TRBJ2-3; 12 bases are a match to TRBD2. Looked up from germline, CDR1 is SGHRS and CDR2 is YFSETQ. The CDR3 length is 19 residues. Unmatched junction bases numbered 11, after V lost 0 bases and J lost 3 bases. The CDR3 sequence is CASSLEPSGRAWSTDTQYF. CDR3 nucleotides: TGCGCCAGCAGCTTGGAACCTAGCGGGAGGGCTTGGAGTACAGATACGCAGTATTTT.

This chain uses TRBV5-6 with TRBJ1-2; 8 nucleotides match TRBD1. This CDR3 is built from 15 residues. Trimming cost V 0 bases and J 6 bases; bases outside gene matches: 7. Germline CDR1 and CDR2: SGHDT and YYEEEE. The CDR3, as DNA: TGTGCCAGCAGCTTGGCCATCAGGGGGCCTCATGGCTACACCTTC. Residues: CASSLAIRGPHGYTF.

The V call is TRBV19, the J call TRBJ1-4; the match to TRBD1 covers 7 bases. V dropped 5 bases and J dropped 5; count of bases not matched to a gene: 8. Germline V gene sequence: CDR1 LNHDA, CDR2 SQIVND (reference sequence). The CDR3 length is 15 residues. CDR3 sequence reads: CASSAAGGRNEKLFF. DNA for the CDR3: TGTGCCAGTAGTGCGGCAGGGGGACGGAATGAAAAACTGTTTTTT. The full variable domain, in which reference TRBV19 and TRBJ1-4 provide the parts outside the CDR3, is DGGITQSPKYLFRKEGQNVTLSCEQNLNHDAMYWYRQDPGQGLRLIYYSQIVNDFQKGDIAEGYSVSREKKESFPLTVTSAQKNPTAFYLCASSAAGGRNEKLFFGSGTQLSVL.

V usage is TRBV5-4 and J usage is TRBJ1-4, with 10 bases fitting TRBD1. The trim removed 1 base at V and 7 bases at J, leaving 4 bases unmatched. Per germline, CDR1 SGHNT and CDR2 YYREEE (reference sequence). The CDR3 runs 15 residues. The CDR3 DNA sequence: TGTGCCAGCAGCTTGTCCGGGACAGGGGCTGAAAAACTGTTTTTT. As protein: CASSLSGTGAEKLFF.

This chain links TRBV9 with TRBJ2-7; 10 bases align to TRBD1. CDR1 is SGDLS and CDR2 is YYNGEE in the germline V gene. The CDR3 covers 18 residues. V lost 0 bases to trimming and J lost 5 bases; unmatched junction nucleotides: 14. In nucleotides, the CDR3 is TGTGCCAGCAGCGTAGCTCCTGGGGGGGACAGGGGCGGCGACGAGCAGTACTTC. Its translation: CASSVAPGGDRGGDEQYF.

The rearrangement links TRBV6-5 to TRBJ2-1, with a tentative D call TRBD1 (7 bases). Germline loops: CDR1 MNHEY, CDR2 SVGAGI. V lost 0 bases and J lost 4, with 10 bases in between. The CDR3 sequence is 15 residues long. The CDR3 region is CASSYSTGRYNEQFF. CDR3 nucleotide sequence: TGTGCCAGCAGTTACTCGACAGGGAGGTACAATGAGCAGTTCTTC.

V and J are TRBV10-2 and TRBJ1-1; no clear D gene. V dropped 5 bases and J dropped 5 bases, with 15 bases sitting between them. The CDR3 extends over 14 amino acids. The V gene's germline CDR1 is WSHSY and CDR2 SAAADI. CDR3 coding DNA: TGCGCCAGCAGTATTTCAGAGGCACGGACTGAAGCTTTCTTT. It encodes CASSISEARTEAFF.

J is TRBJ2-7 and V is TRBV28; 12 positions agree with TRBD2. V trimming: 7 bases; J trimming: 3 bases; junction bases outside the gene matches: 4. CDR3 size: 14 residues. Germline assignment: CDR1 MDHEN and CDR2 SYDVKM. CDR3 sequence: CASTEGLAGYEQYF. CDR3 bases: TGTGCCAGCACCGAGGGACTAGCGGGCTACGAGCAGTACTTC.

This chain links TRBV7-3 with TRBJ1-2; unclear D gene. Germline V lookup: CDR1 SGHTA, CDR2 FQGTGA. The CDR3 runs to 14 residues. The germline V and J ends were trimmed by 2 bases and 4 bases, with 11 bases remaining between them. The CDR3, as DNA: TGTGCCAGCAGCTTAGAGGCTGACTCCTATGGCTACACCTTC. This translates into CASSLEADSYGYTF.

The chain has TRBV7-9 and TRBJ1-1; possible D gene TRBD1, 5 bases. From germline, CDR1 is SEHNR and CDR2 FQNEAQ (reference sequence). The length of the CDR3 is 15 residues. V shed 5 bases and J shed 3 bases, with 16 bases lying between them. DNA of the CDR3: TGTGCCAGCAGCCCCCGCGGCAGGGAAGACACTGAAGCTTTCTTT. Its translation is CASSPRGREDTEAFF.

The chain is built from TRBV19 and TRBJ2-1, with no clear D. This CDR3 is 12 amino acids long. V was pared by 1 base and J by 5 bases, with 3 bases between. Germline values: CDR1 LNHDA, CDR2 SQIVND (reference sequence). The CDR3 here is CASSIANNEQFF. The CDR3 nucleotides are TGTGCCAGTAGTATAGCCAACAATGAGCAGTTCTTC.

This chain uses TRBV10-1 with TRBJ2-1; tentative D call: TRBD2 (6 bases). Trimming shortened V by 4 bases and J by 9 bases, and 16 bases separated the two germline ends. The germline V gene has CDR1 WNHNN and CDR2 SYGVQD (reference sequence). CDR3 size: 14 residues. CDR3 nucleotide sequence: TGCGCCAGCAGTGCTGGGCGGGGAGGAGGTGAGCAGTTCTTC. Translating gives CASSAGRGGGEQFF.

This clone was found once. The chain has TRBV11-2 and TRBJ2-7; 11 nucleotides line up with TRBD2. The CDR3 is 16 amino acids. V trimming: 3 bases; J trimming: 2 bases; junction bases outside the gene matches: 6. Germline loops: CDR1 SGHAT, CDR2 FQNNGV. CDR3 region: CASSLVTSGATYEQYF. CDR3 nucleotide sequence: TGTGCCAGCAGCTTGGTGACTAGCGGGGCTACCTACGAGCAGTACTTC.

As concerns this clone: The same CDR3 is also encoded by other DNA sequences in this sample. The chain's CDR3 is CASSYSTGNEQYF. CDR3 in DNA: TGTGCCAGCAGTTACTCGACAGGGAATGAGCAGTACTTC. The rearrangement joins TRBV6-5 to TRBJ2-7; TRBD1 matches 7 bases. The V gene's germline CDR1 is MNHEY and CDR2 SVGAGI. CDR3 length: 13 amino acids. The V and J ends lost 0 bases and 7 bases, in that order; junction bases with no gene match: 3.

The rearrangement uses TRBV14 and TRBJ2-2, with D maybe TRBD2 (5 bases). The V gene lost 1 base and the J gene lost 5 bases, with 11 bases spanning the gap. Germline V gives CDR1 SGHDN, CDR2 FVKESK. The CDR3 consists of 15 residues. CDR3 loop: CASSQALSGTGELFF. Here the CDR3 DNA reads TGTGCCAGCAGCCAAGCTCTGTCGGGGACCGGGGAGCTGTTTTTT.

CDR3 sequence (DNA): TGTGCCAGCCGATACGGACTAGCGGTTTCAAATGAGCAGTTCTTC. Protein: CASRYGLAVSNEQFF. The chain combines TRBV4-2 with TRBJ2-1, with 10 positions matching TRBD2. The germline CDR1 and CDR2 sequences are LGHNA and YNFKEQ. Losses at the gene ends were 8 bases for V and 7 bases for J; bases not matched to a gene: 11. This CDR3 has 15 residues.

The chain is built from TRBV28 and TRBJ1-2, with 7 bases matching TRBD1. Trimming took 10 bases from V and 7 from J; bases not matched to a gene: 12. The germline V gene encodes CDR1 MDHEN and CDR2 SYDVKM. The length of the CDR3 is 13 residues. CDR3: CAIQTDRVGGYTF. CDR3 in DNA: TGTGCCATTCAAACTGACAGGGTGGGTGGCTACACCTTC.

V usage is TRBV4-1 and J usage is TRBJ2-5; D is possibly TRBD2 (7 bases). This CDR3 has 15 amino acids. The germline V and J ends were trimmed by 0 bases and 5 bases, with 13 bases remaining between them. Germline CDR1 reads MGHRA; CDR2 reads YSYEKL. The CDR3 is CASSQEPGGLETQYF. DNA for the CDR3: TGCGCCAGCAGCCAAGAACCCGGGGGGCTGGAGACCCAGTACTTC.

The chain links TRBV28 to TRBJ2-1; 10 bases map to TRBD2. Looked up from germline, CDR1 is MDHEN and CDR2 is SYDVKM. V dropped 2 bases and J dropped 4; count of bases not matched to a gene: 2. This CDR3 is built from 15 residues. The CDR3 bases are TGTGCCAGCAGTTTACCGGGACTAGCGTACAATGAGCAGTTCTTC. This translates into CASSLPGLAYNEQFF.

V usage is TRBV6-5 and J usage is TRBJ2-7, with D possibly being TRBD1 (6 bases). V lost 2 bases, J lost 7 bases, and 12 bases lay in between. The CDR3 is made up of 13 amino acids. CDR1 is MNHEY and CDR2 is SVGAGI in the germline V gene. This CDR3 reads CASSYQGLGEQYF. Here the CDR3 DNA reads TGTGCCAGCAGTTACCAGGGGCTAGGTGAGCAGTACTTC.

The genes are TRBV14 and TRBJ1-2; D might be TRBD1 (5 bases). The CDR3 extends over 14 amino acids. Trimming removed 0 bases at V and 5 bases at J, with 10 bases between. Germline V gene lookup returns CDR1 SGHDN and CDR2 FVKESK. In nucleotides, the CDR3 is TGTGCCAGCAGCCAAGATGGGTGGACATATGGCTACACCTTC. This sequence encodes CASSQDGWTYGYTF. The full variable domain, with the rest looked up from reference TRBV14 and TRBJ1-2, is EAGVTQFPSHSVIEKGQTVTLRCDPISGHDNLYWYRRVMGKEIKFLLHFVKESKQDESGMPNNRFLAERTGGTYSTLKVQPAELEDSGVYFCASSQDGWTYGYTFGSGTRLTVV.

The V gene is TRBV27, the J gene TRBJ2-1, with 14 bases matching TRBD2. Trimming took 2 bases from V and 10 from J; bases not matched to a gene: 4. The germline CDR1 and CDR2 sequences are MNHEY and SMNVEV (reference sequence). The CDR3 is 15 residues long. The chain's CDR3 is CASSLGTSGRGEQFF. The DNA for the CDR3 is TGTGCCAGCAGTTTAGGGACTAGCGGGAGAGGAGAGCAGTTCTTC.

The chain recombines TRBV5-6 with TRBJ1-1; TRBD1 aligns across 8 bases. The CDR3 runs 16 residues. The V segment lost 3 bases and the J segment 6 bases; nucleotides outside the gene matches: 13. Germline V gene sequence: CDR1 SGHDT, CDR2 YYEEEE. The CDR3 spells CASSWDRRRDVAEAFF. In nucleotides, the CDR3 is TGTGCCAGCAGCTGGGACAGGAGACGGGACGTCGCTGAAGCTTTCTTT.

J is TRBJ2-3 and V is TRBV4-1; 7 bases are a match to TRBD2. This CDR3 is 17 amino acids long. Looked up from germline, CDR1 is MGHRA and CDR2 is YSYEKL. The V segment lost 3 bases and the J segment 4 bases; nucleotides outside the gene matches: 13. CDR3 in DNA: TGCGCCAGCAGCCACCCGCCGGGGGGTGCTAGCCCAGATACGCAGTATTTT. Its translation is CASSHPPGGASPDTQYF.

The chain employs TRBV14 and TRBJ1-5; 7 nucleotides line up with TRBD1. The germline CDR1 and CDR2 sequences are SGHDN and FVKESK. The CDR3 extends over 16 amino acids. The ends lost 2 bases at V and 5 bases at J; junction bases unmatched: 9. The CDR3 DNA sequence: TGTGCCAGCAGCCAACCTAACGGGACAGAGGATCAGCCCCAGCATTTT. Translation gives CASSQPNGTEDQPQHF.

The rearrangement joins TRBV10-1 to TRBJ1-2; a weak D match, TRBD1 (6 bases). Germline values: CDR1 WNHNN, CDR2 SYGVQD (reference sequence). The CDR3 is 15 residues long. V lost 3 bases and J 4 bases, leaving 15 bases between the germline ends. For the CDR3, the DNA is TGCGCCAGCAGTGACCGGACAGAAGGCGGCTATGGCTACACCTTC. Its protein product is CASSDRTEGGYGYTF.

V is TRBV5-4 and J is TRBJ2-7; 13 bases map to TRBD2. CDR1 and CDR2 (germline): SGHNT, YYREEE (reference sequence). J gave up 6 bases and V 3 bases, and 9 bases lay outside the gene matches. The CDR3 spans 16 residues. The CDR3, as DNA: TGTGCCAGCAGCTCCGGGACTAGCGGGGTTTCAGCCGAGCAGTACTTC. Amino acids: CASSSGTSGVSAEQYF.

The CDR3 nucleotides are TGTGCCAGCAGTGAGTCAGGGGGCAGTGGAAACACCATATATTTT. It specifies CASSESGGSGNTIYF. The chain combines TRBV2 with TRBJ1-3; 8 positions agree with TRBD1. Per germline, CDR1 SNHLY and CDR2 FYNNEI. The CDR3 sequence is 15 residues long. With V trimmed by 3 bases and J by 3 bases, 4 bases remained unmatched.